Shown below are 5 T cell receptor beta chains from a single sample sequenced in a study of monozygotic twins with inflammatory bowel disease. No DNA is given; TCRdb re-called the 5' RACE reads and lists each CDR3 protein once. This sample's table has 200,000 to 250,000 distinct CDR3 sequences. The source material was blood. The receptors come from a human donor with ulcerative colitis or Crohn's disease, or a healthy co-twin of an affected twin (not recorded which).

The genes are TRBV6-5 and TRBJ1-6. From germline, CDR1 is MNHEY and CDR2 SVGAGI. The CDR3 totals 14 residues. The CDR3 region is CASSYGGDTSPLHF.

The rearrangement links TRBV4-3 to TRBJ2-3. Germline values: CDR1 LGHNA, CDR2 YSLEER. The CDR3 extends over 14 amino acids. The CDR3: CASSQERFTDTQYF.

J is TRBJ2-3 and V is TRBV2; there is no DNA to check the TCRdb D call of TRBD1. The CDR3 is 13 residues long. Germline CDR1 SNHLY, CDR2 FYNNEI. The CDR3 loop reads CASGTVVADTQYF.

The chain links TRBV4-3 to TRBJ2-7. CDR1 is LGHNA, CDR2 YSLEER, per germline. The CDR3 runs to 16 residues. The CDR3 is CASSPSRQGSYYEQYF.

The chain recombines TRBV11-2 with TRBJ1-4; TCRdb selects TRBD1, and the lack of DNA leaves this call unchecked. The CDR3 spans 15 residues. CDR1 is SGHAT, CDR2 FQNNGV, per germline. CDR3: CASSPLTGVYEKLFF.